This TCR beta chain was found in a study of cytomegalovirus exposure and HLA in healthy donors. Study details: T cells numbering approximately 170 million yielded 117 million unique TCR beta sequences in an earlier analysis.

Regarding the study as a whole: An Asian-associated ancestry cluster reportedly showed fewer N-insertions than the approximately 650-donor mean in a later analysis. There were some public TCRs occurring in many donors, but most TCR sequences were rare.

This clone was counted a few times. Antigen unknown. With 2 bases removed from V and 2 bases from J, the gap between germline ends came to 11 bases. The CDR3 runs 15 residues. Germline CDR1 is SGHRS and CDR2 is YFSETQ. Primers included in the PCR were 60 Vbeta and 13 Jbeta primers. Repertoires were generated with immunoSEQ multiplex PCR, while TCRdb's copy carries only in-frame clones and drops some. The sample yields 95,000 to 150,000 clones, about three quarters seen once. The sample consisted of PBMCs. The source of this sequence is a woman between 35 and 50 years old in good health and CMV-seropositive. The rearrangement links TRBV5-1 to TRBJ2-1; a possible D gene is TRBD1 (6 bases). The CDR3 sequence: CASSLSQGPYNEQFF. For the CDR3, the DNA is TGCGCCAGCAGCTTATCCCAGGGGCCCTACAATGAGCAGTTCTTC. Based on the CDR3 plus reference TRBV5-1 and TRBJ2-1, the full variable domain is KAGVTQTPRYLIKTRGQQVTLSCSPISGHRSVSWYQQTPGQGLQFLFEYFSETQRNKGNFPGRFSGRQFSNSRSEMNVSTLELGDSALYLCASSLSQGPYNEQFFGPGTRLTVL.